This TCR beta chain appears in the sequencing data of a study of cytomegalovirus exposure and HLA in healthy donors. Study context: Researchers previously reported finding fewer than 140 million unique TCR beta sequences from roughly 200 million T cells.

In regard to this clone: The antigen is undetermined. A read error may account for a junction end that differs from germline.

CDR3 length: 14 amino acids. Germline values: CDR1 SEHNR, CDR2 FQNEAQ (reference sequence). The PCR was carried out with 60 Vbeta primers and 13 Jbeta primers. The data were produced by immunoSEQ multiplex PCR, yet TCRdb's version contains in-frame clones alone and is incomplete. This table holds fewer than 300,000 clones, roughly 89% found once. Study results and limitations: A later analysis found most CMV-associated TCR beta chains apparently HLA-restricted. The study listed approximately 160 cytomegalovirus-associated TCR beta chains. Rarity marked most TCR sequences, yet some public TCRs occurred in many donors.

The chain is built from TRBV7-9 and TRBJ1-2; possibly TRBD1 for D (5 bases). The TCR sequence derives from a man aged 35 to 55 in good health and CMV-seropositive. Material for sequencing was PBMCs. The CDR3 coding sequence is TGCTCAAGTACGAACAGGAACCTCGACTATGGCTACACCTTC. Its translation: CSSTNRNLDYGYTF.